What follows is one T cell receptor (beta chain) and its context. As yet, its antigen is unknown. This entry is derived from a study of cytomegalovirus exposure and HLA in healthy donors. The study's findings and limits: The study dropped some indistinguishable V segments, TRBV6-2 and TRBV6-3 among them.

The PCR ran on 60 Vbeta and 13 Jbeta primers. Produced via immunoSEQ multiplex PCR; TCRdb's table is partial and in-frame only. Of roughly 81,000 clones in the sample, roughly 78% were seen once. When sampled, the donors appeared nominally healthy, though they likely had unrecorded immune exposures. This CDR3 region has 14 residues. Germline assignment: CDR1 SGHRS and CDR2 YFSETQ. The clonotype was recovered from a man aged 25 to 40 in good health and CMV-seronegative. V and J are TRBV5-1 and TRBJ2-5, with 7 bases matching TRBD1. TRBJ2-7 matches the DNA end more closely, so the J call is doubtful. The specimen was PBMCs. CDR3 sequence (DNA): TGCGCCAGCAGCGGGGGACAGCGCGTCTACGAGCAGTACTTC. Its translation is CASSGGQRVYEQYF.